The next 2 T cell receptor beta chains were all read from a single sample in a study of CD8 T cells in Susac syndrome. Random-hexamer reverse transcription was applied to roughly 0.45 to 1 ug RNA. TCRdb redid the calling of the immunoSEQ multiplex PCR reads with MiXCR, one entry per CDR3 protein. The repertoire has over 150,000 distinct CDR3 sequences, about 96% of them found once; the top ten carry approximately 0.097%. The sequenced material came from CD4+ T cells from PBMCs. Receptor source: a human donor with multiple sclerosis.

This sequence joins TRBV30 and TRBJ2-2; 7 nucleotides line up with TRBD2. V was pared by 0 bases and J by 4 bases, with 5 bases of the junction left unmatched. CDR3 size: 15 residues. The germline V gene encodes CDR1 GTSNPN and CDR2 SVGIG (reference sequence). The CDR3 nucleotides are TGTGCCTGGAGTGTAATGGGGGGGAGCACCGGGGAGCTGTTTTTT. Translation gives CAWSVMGGSTGELFF.

The V and J genes are TRBV20-1 and TRBJ2-3; D is perhaps TRBD2 (6 bases). V was trimmed by 3 bases and J by 2 bases, leaving 15 bases between them. The CDR3 length is 15 residues. CDR1 DFQATT and CDR2 SNEGSKA come from the germline V gene (reference sequence). The CDR3 protein is CSASGPGGVTDTQYF. As DNA, the CDR3 is TGCAGTGCTAGTGGCCCTGGCGGGGTCACAGATACGCAGTATTTT.